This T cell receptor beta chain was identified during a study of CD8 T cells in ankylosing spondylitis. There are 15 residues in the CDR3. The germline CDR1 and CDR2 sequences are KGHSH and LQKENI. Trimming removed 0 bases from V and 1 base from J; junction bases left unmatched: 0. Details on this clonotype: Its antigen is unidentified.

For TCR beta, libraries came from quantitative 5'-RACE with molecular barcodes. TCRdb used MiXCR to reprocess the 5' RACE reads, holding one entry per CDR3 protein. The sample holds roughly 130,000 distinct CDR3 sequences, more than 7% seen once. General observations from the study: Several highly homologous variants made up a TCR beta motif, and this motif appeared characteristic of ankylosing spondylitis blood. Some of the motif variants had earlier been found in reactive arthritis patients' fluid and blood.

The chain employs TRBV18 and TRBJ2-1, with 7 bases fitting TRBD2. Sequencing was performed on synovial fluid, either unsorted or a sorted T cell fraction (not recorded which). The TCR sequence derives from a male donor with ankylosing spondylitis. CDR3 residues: CASSPPSGSYNEQFF. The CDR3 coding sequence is TGTGCCAGCTCACCACCTAGCGGGTCCTACAATGAGCAGTTCTTC.